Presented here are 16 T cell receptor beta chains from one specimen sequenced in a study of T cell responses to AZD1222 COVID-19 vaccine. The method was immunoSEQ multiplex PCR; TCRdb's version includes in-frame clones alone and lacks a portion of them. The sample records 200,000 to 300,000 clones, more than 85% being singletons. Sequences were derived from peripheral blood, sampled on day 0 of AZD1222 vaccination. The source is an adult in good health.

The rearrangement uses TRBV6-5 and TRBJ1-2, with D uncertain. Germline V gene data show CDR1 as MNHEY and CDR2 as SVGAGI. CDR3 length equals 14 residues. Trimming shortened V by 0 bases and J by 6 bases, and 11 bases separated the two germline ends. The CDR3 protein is CASSYSEGRNGYTF. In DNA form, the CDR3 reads TGTGCCAGCAGTTACTCGGAGGGAAGGAATGGCTACACCTTC.

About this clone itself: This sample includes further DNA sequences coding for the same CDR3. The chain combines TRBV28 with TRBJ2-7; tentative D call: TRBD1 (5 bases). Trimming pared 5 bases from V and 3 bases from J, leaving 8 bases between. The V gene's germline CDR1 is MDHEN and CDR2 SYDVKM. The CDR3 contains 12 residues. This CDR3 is CASSLGDYEQYF. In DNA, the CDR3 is TGTGCCAGCAGTCTAGGGGACTACGAGCAGTACTTC.

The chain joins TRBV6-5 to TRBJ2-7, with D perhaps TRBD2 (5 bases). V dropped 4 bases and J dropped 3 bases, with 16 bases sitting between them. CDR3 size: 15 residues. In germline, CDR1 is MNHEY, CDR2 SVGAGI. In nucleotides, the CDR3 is TGTGCCAGCAGTTCCGGACCGTCGGGGTACTACGAGCAGTACTTC. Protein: CASSSGPSGYYEQYF.

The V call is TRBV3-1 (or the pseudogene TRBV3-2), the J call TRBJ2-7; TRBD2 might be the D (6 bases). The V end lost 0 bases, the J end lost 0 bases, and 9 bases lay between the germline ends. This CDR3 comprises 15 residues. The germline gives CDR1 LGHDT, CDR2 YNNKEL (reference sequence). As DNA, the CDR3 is TGTGCCAGCAGCCAAGAGGTCGGGAGCTCCTACGAGCAGTACTTC. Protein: CASSQEVGSSYEQYF.

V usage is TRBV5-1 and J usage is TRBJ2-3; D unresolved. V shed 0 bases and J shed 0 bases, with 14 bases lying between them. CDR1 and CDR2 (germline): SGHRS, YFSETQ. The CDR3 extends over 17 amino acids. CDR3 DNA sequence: TGCGCCAGCAGCTTGGTAGGCAGCAGCACTAGCACAGATACGCAGTATTTT. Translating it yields CASSLVGSSTSTDTQYF.

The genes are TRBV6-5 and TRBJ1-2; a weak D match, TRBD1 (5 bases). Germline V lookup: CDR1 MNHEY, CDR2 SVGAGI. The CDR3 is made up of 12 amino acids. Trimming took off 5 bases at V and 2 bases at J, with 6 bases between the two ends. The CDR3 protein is CASSKGNYGYTF. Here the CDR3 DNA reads TGTGCCAGCAGTAAGGGGAACTATGGCTACACCTTC.

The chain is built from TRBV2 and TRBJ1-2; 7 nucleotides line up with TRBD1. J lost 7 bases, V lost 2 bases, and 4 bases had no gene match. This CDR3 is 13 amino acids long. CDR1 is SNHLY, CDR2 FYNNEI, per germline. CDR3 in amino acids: CASSESQGGGYTF. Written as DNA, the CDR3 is TGTGCCAGCAGTGAAAGTCAGGGGGGTGGCTACACCTTC.

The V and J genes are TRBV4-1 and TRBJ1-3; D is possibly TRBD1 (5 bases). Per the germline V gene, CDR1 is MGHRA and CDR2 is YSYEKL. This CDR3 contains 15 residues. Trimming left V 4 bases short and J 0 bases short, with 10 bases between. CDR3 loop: CASSPVGGSGNTIYF. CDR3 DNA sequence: TGCGCCAGCAGCCCAGTGGGGGGCTCTGGAAACACCATATATTTT.

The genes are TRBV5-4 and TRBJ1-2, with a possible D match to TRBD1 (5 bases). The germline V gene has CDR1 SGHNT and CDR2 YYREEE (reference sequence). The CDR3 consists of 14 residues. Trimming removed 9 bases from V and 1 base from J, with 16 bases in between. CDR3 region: CATGMGPLNYGYTF. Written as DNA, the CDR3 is TGTGCCACCGGAATGGGACCGCTTAACTATGGCTACACCTTC.

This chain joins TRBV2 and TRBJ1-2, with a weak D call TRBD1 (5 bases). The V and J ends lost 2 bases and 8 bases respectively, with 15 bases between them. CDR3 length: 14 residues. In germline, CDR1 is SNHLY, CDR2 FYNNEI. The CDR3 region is CASSERGPPWGYTF. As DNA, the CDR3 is TGTGCCAGCAGTGAAAGGGGCCCCCCTTGGGGCTACACCTTC.

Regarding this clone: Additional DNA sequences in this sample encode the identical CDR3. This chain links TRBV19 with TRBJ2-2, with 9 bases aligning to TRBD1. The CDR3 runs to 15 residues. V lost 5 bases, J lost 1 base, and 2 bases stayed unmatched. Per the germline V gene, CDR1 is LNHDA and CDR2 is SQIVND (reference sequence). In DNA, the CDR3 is TGTGCCAGTAGTTCGGGACAGGGGAACACCGGGGAGCTGTTTTTT. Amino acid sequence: CASSSGQGNTGELFF.

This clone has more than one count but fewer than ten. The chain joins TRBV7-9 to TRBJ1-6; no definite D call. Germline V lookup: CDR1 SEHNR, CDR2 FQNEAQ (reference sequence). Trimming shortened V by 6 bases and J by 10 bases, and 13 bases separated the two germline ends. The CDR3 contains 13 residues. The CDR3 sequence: CASSRSLTSPLHF. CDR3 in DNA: TGTGCCAGCAGTCGAAGTTTGACCTCACCCCTCCACTTT.

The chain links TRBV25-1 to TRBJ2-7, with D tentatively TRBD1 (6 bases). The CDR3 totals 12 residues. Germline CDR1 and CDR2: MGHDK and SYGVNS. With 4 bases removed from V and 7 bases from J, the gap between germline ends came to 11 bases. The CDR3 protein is CASSGIRGEQYF. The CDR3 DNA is TGTGCCAGCAGTGGTATCAGGGGAGAGCAGTACTTC.

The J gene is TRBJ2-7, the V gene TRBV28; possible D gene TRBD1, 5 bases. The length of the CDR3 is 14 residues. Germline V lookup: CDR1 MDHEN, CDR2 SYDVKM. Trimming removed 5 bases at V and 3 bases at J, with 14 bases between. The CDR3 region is CASSVRVGFYEQYF. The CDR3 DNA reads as TGTGCCAGCAGTGTCAGGGTAGGATTCTACGAGCAGTACTTC.

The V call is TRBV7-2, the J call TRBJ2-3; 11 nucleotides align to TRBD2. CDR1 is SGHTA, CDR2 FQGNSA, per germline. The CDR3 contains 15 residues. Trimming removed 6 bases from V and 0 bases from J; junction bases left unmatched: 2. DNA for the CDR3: TGTGCCAGCAGGAGGACTAGCGGGAGCACAGATACGCAGTATTTT. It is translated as CASRRTSGSTDTQYF. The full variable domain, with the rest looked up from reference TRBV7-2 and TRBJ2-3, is GAGVSQSPSNKVTEKGKDVELRCDPISGHTALYWYRQSLGQGLEFLIYFQGNSAPDKSGLPSDRFSAERTGGSVSTLTIQRTQQEDSAVYLCASRRTSGSTDTQYFGPGTRLTVL.

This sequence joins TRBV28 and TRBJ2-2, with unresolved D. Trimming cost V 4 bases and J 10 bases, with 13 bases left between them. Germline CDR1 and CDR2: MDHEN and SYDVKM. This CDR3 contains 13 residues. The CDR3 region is CASSSGVEEELFF. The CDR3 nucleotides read TGTGCCAGCAGTTCTGGGGTCGAGGAGGAGCTGTTTTTT. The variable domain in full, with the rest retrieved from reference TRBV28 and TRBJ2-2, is DVKVTQSSRYLVKRTGEKVFLECVQDMDHENMFWYRQDPGLGLRLIYFSYDVKMKEKGDIPEGYSVSREKKERFSLILESASTNQTSMYLCASSSGVEEELFFGEGSRLTVL.